This T cell receptor (beta chain) came from a study of blood T cells in healthy people across ages. Primers used in a second PCR of about 6 to 11 cycles were a sample-barcoded 5' primer and a J-beta primer mix. TCRdb re-called the 5' RACE reads through MiXCR, storing one row per CDR3 protein. The sample holds 750,000 to 950,000 distinct CDR3 sequences, about 27% seen once. These data were also filed under a second study, of T cells of mothers and their children.

The source material was blood. This TCR was sampled from a woman aged 40 to 49 in good health.

In DNA form, the CDR3 reads TGTGCCAGCAGTTTCTCCGGGGGGCTCATGAACACTGAAGCTTTCTTT. Translation: CASSFSGGLMNTEAFF. The chain combines TRBV2 with TRBJ1-1; tentative D call: TRBD1 (6 bases). Germline V gene lookup returns CDR1 SNHLY and CDR2 FYNNEI. V lost 5 bases to trimming and J lost 0 bases, with 16 bases between them. The CDR3 is 16 residues long.